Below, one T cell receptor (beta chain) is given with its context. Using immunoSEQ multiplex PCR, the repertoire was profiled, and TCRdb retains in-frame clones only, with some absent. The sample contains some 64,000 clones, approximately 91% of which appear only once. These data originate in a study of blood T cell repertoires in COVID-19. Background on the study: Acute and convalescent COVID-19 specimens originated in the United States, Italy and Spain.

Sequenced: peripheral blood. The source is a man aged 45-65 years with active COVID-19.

The CDR3 DNA reads TGTGCCAGCAGTTACCGTGCGGGGGGGGGCACAGATACGCAGTATTTT. This encodes CASSYRAGGGTDTQYF. The V and J genes are TRBV6-2 or TRBV6-3 and TRBJ2-3, with 9 bases fitting TRBD2. The CDR3 sequence is 16 residues long. V lost 2 bases, J lost 1 base, and 4 bases stayed unmatched. CDR1 is MNHEY, CDR2 SVGEGT, per germline.